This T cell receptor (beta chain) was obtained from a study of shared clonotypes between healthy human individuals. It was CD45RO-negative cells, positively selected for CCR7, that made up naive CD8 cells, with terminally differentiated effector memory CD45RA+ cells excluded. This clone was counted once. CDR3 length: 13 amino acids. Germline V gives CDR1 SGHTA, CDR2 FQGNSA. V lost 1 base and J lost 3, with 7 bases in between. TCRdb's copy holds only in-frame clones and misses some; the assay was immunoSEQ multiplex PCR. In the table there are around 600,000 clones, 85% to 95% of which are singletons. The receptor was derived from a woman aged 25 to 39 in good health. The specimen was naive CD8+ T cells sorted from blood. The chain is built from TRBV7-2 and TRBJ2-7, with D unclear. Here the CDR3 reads CASSLDKGYEQYF. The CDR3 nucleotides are TGTGCCAGCAGCTTAGACAAGGGCTACGAGCAGTACTTC. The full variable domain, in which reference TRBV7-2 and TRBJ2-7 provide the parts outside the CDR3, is GAGVSQSPSNKVTEKGKDVELRCDPISGHTALYWYRQSLGQGLEFLIYFQGNSAPDKSGLPSDRFSAERTGGSVSTLTIQRTQQEDSAVYLCASSLDKGYEQYFGPGTRLTVT.